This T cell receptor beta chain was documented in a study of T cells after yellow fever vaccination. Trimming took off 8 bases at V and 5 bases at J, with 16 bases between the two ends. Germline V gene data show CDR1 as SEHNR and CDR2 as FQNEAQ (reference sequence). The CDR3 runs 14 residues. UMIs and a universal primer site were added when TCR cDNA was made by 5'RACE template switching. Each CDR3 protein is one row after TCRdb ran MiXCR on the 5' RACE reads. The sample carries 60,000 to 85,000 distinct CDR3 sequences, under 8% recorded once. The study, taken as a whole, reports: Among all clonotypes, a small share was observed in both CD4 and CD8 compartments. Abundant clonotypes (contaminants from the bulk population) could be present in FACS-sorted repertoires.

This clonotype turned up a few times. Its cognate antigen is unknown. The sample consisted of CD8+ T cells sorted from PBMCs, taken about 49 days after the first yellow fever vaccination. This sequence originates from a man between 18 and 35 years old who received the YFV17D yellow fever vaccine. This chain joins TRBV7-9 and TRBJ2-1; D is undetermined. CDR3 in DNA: TGTGCCAGCGGCCCCGAGGTCCGGCACAATGAGCAGTTCTTC. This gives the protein CASGPEVRHNEQFF. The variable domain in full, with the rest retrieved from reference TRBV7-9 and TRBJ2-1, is DTGVSQNPRHKITKRGQNVTFRCDPISEHNRLYWYRQTLGQGPEFLTYFQNEAQLEKSRLLSDRFSAERPKGSFSTLEIQRTEQGDSAMYLCASGPEVRHNEQFFGPGTRLTVL.